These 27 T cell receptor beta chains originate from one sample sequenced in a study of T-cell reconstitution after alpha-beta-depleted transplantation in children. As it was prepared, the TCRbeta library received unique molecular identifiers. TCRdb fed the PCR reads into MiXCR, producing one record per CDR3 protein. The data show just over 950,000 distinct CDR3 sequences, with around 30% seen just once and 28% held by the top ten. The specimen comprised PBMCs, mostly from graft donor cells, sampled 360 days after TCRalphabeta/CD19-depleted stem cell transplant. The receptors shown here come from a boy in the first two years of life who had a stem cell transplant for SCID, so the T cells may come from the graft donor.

The chain's CDR3 is CSVMGGWTDTEAFF. In DNA, the CDR3 is TGCAGCGTTATGGGGGGATGGACGGACACTGAAGCTTTCTTT. The chain links TRBV29-1 to TRBJ1-1; TRBD1 might be the D (5 bases). Germline V CDR1 and CDR2: SQVTM, ANQGSEA. Between the trimmed V and J ends, which lost 5 bases and 3 bases, there was a span of 16 bases. The CDR3 spans 14 residues.

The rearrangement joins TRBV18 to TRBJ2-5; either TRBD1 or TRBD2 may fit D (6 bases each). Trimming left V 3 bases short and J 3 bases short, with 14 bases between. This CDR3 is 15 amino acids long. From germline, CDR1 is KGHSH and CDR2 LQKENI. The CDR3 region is CASSPRRRGEETQYF. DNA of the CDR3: TGTGCCAGCTCACCTCGCCGGAGGGGGGAAGAGACCCAGTACTTC.

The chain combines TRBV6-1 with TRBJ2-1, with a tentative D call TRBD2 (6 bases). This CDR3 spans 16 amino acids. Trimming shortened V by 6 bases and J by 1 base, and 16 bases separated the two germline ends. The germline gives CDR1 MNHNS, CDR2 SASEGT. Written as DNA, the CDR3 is TGTGCCAGCAGCCAAGGAGGGGCCTTATCCTACAATGAGCAGTTCTTC. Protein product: CASSQGGALSYNEQFF.

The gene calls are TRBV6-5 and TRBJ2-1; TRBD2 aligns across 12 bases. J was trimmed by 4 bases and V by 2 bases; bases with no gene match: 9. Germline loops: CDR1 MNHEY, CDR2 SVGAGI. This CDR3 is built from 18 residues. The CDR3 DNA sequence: TGTGCCAGCAGTTACCACAGACTAGCGGGGGCCTTATACAATGAGCAGTTCTTC. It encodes CASSYHRLAGALYNEQFF.

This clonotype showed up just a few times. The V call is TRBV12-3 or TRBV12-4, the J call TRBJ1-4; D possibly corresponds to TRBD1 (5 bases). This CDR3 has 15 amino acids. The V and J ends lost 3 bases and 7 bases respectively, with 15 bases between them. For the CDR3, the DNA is TGTGCCAGCAGTTTGATCGGGGGAAGGAGTGAAAAACTGTTTTTT. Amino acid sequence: CASSLIGGRSEKLFF.

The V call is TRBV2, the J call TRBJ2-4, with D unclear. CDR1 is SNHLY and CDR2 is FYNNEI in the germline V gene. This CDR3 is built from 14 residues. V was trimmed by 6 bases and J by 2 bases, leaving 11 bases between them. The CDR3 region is CASRESGTKNIQYF. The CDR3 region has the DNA TGTGCCAGCAGGGAGAGTGGGACCAAAAACATTCAGTACTTC. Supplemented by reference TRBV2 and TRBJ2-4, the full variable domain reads EPEVTQTPSHQVTQMGQEVILRCVPISNHLYFYWYRQILGQKVEFLVSFYNNEISEKSEIFDDQFSVERPDGSNFTLKIRSTKLEDSAMYFCASRESGTKNIQYFGAGTRLSVL.

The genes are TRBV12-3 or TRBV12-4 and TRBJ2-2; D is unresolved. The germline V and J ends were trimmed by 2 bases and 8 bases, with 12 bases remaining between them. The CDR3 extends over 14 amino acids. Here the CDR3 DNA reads TGTGCCAGCAGTTTATCGCTGGTTTTGGGGGAGCTGTTTTTT. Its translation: CASSLSLVLGELFF.

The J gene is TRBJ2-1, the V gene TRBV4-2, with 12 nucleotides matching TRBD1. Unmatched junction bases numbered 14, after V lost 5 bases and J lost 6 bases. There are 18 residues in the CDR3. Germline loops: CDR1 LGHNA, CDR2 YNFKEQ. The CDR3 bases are TGTGCCAGCAGCGCCCGGGACAGGGGGCCCCCTGAGTTCAATGAGCAGTTCTTC. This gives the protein CASSARDRGPPEFNEQFF.

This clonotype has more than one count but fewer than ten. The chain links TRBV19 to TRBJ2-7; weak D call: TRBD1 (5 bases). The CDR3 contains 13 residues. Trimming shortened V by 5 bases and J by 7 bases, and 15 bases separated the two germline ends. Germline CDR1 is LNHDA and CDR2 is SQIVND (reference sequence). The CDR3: CASSATGVREQYF. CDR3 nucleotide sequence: TGTGCCAGTAGTGCCACAGGAGTCCGGGAGCAGTACTTC.

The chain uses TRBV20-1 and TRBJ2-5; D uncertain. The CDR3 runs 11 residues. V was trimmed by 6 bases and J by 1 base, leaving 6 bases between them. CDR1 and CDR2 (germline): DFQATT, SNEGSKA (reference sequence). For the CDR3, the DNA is TGCAGTGCAGAGCGCCAAGAGACCCAGTACTTC. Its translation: CSAERQETQYF.

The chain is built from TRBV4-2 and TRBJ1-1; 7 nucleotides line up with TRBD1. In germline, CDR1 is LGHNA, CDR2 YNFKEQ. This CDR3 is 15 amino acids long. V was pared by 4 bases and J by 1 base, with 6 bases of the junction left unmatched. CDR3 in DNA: TGTGCCAGCAGCCTTACAGGGGACCCGAACACTGAAGCTTTCTTT. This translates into CASSLTGDPNTEAFF.

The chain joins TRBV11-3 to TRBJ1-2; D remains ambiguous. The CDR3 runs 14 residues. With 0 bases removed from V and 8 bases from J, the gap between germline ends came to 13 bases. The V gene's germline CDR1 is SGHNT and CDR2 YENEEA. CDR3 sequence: CASSLDVRRNGYTF. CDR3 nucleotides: TGTGCCAGCAGCTTAGATGTCAGGAGAAACGGCTACACCTTC.

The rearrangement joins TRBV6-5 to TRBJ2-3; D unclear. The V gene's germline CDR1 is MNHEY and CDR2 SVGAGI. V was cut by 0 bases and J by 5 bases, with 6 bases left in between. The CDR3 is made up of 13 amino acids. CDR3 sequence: CASSYSLVDTQYF. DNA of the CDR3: TGTGCCAGCAGTTACTCCCTCGTAGATACGCAGTATTTT.

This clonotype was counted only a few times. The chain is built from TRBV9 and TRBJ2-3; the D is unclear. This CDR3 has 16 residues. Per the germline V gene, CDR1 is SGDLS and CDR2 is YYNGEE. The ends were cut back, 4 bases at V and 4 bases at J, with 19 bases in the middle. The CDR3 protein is CASSPVWLDGADTQYF. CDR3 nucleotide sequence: TGTGCCAGCAGCCCCGTATGGCTAGATGGGGCAGATACGCAGTATTTT.

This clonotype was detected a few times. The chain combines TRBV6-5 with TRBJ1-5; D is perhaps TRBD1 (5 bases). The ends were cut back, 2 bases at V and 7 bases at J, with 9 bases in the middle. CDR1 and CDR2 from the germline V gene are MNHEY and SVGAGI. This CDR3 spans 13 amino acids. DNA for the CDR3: TGTGCCAGCAGTTACAGGGGTGAACAGCCCCAGCATTTT. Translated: CASSYRGEQPQHF.

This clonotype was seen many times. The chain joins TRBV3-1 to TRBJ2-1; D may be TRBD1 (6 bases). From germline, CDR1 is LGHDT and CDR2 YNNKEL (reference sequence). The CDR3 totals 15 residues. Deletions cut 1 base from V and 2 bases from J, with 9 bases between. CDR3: CASSQAGVPYNEQFF. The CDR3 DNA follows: TGTGCCAGCAGCCAAGCAGGGGTACCCTACAATGAGCAGTTCTTC.

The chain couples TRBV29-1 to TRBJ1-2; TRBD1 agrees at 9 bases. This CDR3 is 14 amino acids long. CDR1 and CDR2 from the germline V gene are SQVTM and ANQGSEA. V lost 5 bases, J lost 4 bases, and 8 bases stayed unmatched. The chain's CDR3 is CSVSGQGRIYGYTF. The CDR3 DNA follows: TGCAGCGTTTCGGGACAGGGAAGAATCTATGGCTACACCTTC.

This CDR3 is CASSPTRRTQYF. DNA for the CDR3: TGTGCCAGCAGCCCCACCCGGCGGACGCAGTATTTT. The chain joins TRBV3-1 to TRBJ2-3; D gene unclear. This CDR3 has 12 amino acids. CDR1 is LGHDT, CDR2 YNNKEL, per germline (reference sequence). V was pared by 4 bases and J by 9 bases, with 11 bases between.

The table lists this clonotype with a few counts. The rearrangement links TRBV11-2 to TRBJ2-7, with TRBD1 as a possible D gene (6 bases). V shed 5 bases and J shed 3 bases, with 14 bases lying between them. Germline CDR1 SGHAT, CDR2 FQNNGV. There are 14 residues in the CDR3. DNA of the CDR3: TGTGCCAGCAGCCGCTGGGGGCCGGTCTACGAGCAGTACTTC. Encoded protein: CASSRWGPVYEQYF.

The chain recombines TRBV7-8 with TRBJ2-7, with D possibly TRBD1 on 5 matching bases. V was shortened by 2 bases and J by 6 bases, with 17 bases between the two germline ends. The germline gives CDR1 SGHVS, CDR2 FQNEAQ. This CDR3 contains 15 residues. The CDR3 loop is CASSLFTGPITEQYF. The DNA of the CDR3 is TGTGCCAGCAGCTTATTTACAGGTCCGATAACCGAGCAGTACTTC.

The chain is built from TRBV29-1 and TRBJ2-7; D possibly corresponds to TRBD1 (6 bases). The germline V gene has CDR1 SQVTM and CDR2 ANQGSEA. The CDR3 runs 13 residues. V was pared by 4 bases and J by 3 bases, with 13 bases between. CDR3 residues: CSVVPTGDYEQYF. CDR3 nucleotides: TGCAGCGTTGTCCCGACAGGAGACTACGAGCAGTACTTC.

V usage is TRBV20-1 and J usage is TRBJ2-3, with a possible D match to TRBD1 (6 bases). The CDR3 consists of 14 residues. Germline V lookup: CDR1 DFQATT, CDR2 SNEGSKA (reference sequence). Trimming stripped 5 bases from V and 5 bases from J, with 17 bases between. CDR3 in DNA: TGCAGTGCTCTATTACTAGAACAGGGAGATACGCAGTATTTT. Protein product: CSALLLEQGDTQYF.

The CDR3 region has the DNA TGTGCCAGCAGCTCGATTGGACAGCCCACTGAAGCTTTCTTT. It translates to CASSSIGQPTEAFF. The rearrangement uses TRBV13 and TRBJ1-1, with a tentative D call TRBD1 (6 bases). This CDR3 has 14 amino acids. From germline, CDR1 is PRHDT and CDR2 FYEKMQ (reference sequence). Trimming removed 4 bases from V and 4 bases from J, with 13 bases in between.

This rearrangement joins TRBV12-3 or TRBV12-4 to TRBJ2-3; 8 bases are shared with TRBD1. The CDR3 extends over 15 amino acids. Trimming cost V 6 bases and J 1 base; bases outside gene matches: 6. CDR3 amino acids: CASSKQGVGTDTQYF. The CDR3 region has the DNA TGTGCCAGCAGCAAACAGGGGGTTGGCACAGATACGCAGTATTTT.

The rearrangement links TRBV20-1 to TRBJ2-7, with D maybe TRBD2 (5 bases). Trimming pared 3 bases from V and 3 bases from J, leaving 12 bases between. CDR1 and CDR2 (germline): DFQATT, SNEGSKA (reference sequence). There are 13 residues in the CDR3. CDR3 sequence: CSASGVIGYEQYF. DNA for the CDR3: TGCAGTGCTAGCGGGGTAATTGGCTACGAGCAGTACTTC.

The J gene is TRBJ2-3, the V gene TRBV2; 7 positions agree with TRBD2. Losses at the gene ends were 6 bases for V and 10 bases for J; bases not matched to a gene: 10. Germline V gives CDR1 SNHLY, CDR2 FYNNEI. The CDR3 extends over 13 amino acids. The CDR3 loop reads CASRIGLLAPQYF. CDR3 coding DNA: TGTGCCAGCAGAATCGGTCTACTAGCGCCGCAGTATTTT. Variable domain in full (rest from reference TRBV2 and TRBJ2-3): EPEVTQTPSHQVTQMGQEVILRCVPISNHLYFYWYRQILGQKVEFLVSFYNNEISEKSEIFDDQFSVERPDGSNFTLKIRSTKLEDSAMYFCASRIGLLAPQYFGPGTRLTVL.

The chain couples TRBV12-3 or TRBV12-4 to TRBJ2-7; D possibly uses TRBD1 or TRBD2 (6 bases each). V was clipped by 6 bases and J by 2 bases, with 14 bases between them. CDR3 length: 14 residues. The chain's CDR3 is CASRLAEGAYEQYF. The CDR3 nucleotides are TGTGCCAGCAGACTCGCGGAGGGGGCCTACGAGCAGTACTTC.